This T cell receptor beta chain was found in a study of cytomegalovirus exposure and HLA in healthy donors. PCR primers comprised 60 Vbeta and 13 Jbeta primers. Libraries were prepared by immunoSEQ multiplex PCR; TCRdb keeps only in-frame clonotypes and omits some of them. The table has under 200,000 clones, 60% to 80% seen once. Losses at the gene ends were 3 bases for V and 9 bases for J; bases not matched to a gene: 11. Germline V gene data show CDR1 as SGHAT and CDR2 as FQDESV (reference sequence). The length of the CDR3 is 14 residues. Broader study findings: Productive rates of about 87% or about 30% were seen for most TCR beta V segments in an earlier analysis.

About this clone: What it binds is not known.

The chain is built from TRBV11-1 and TRBJ2-7; TRBD2 matches 7 bases. This TCR came from a man in his forties in good health and CMV-seronegative. The specimen sequenced was PBMCs. CDR3 coding DNA: TGTGCCAGCAGCTTCAGCGGGACCCCAGACGGGCAGTACTTC. Amino acids: CASSFSGTPDGQYF.